This TCR beta chain came from a study of long-term antiretroviral therapy in people with HIV. Study-wide background: The 2015 immediate-ART recommendation was preceded by the earliest samples by about a decade. Findings and caveats of the study: Controls had broader CDR3 length ranges than HIV repertoires did. Clones with expansion before ART led the repertoire at all time points.

An immunoSEQ assay, version v3.0, was performed at survey level. Sequencing of each sample targeted about 35,000-50,000 T-cell genomes. Method: immunoSEQ multiplex PCR; TCRdb's copy keeps in-frame clones and lacks some. The repertoire includes under 15,000 clones, 65% to 85% of them detected once, and 13% to 15% sits in the top ten. On this clone itself: Its cognate antigen is unknown.

CDR3 length: 11 residues. Germline V gene lookup returns CDR1 SQVTM and CDR2 ANQGSEA. V trimming: 4 bases; J trimming: 3 bases; junction bases outside the gene matches: 0. The gene calls are TRBV29-1 and TRBJ2-7, with TRBD1 matching 7 bases. Sequencing was performed on unsorted PBMCs, taken 1.3 years after starting antiretroviral therapy. The TCR comes from a woman aged 18-29 years with HIV. The CDR3 sequence is CSVGTGYEQYF. In DNA, the CDR3 is TGCAGCGTTGGGACAGGCTACGAGCAGTACTTC.